The rows below give T cell receptor beta chains drawn from one sample of a study of blood T cell repertoires in COVID-19. Profiled with immunoSEQ multiplex PCR; TCRdb holds only in-frame clones, not every one. The table includes about 190,000 clones, around 85% detected once. The sample taken for sequencing was peripheral blood. The receptors derive from a woman between 45 and 60 years old with acute or convalescent COVID-19. Both conserved end residues are part of each CDR3. The D gene is left open where the match is weak. For some rows the clone size is stated as once, few or many, or as a class when expanded; others skip it.

.,TRBV19,TRBJ2-1,.,CASSIKGGPSHNEQFF,TGTGCCAGTAGTATAAAGGGAGGACCCTCCCACAATGAGCAGTTCTTC
.,TRBV27,TRBJ2-1,TRBD2,CASSSPLAGGSYNEQFF,TGTGCCAGCAGTTCCCCACTAGCGGGAGGATCCTACAATGAGCAGTTCTTC
.,TRBV4-1,TRBJ2-1,TRBD2,CASSFRGAGGGNEQFF,TGCGCCAGCAGTTTCCGAGGAGCGGGGGGCGGGAATGAGCAGTTCTTC
.,TRBV3-1/TRBV3-2,TRBJ2-6,.,CASSQDAGANVLTF,TGTGCCAGCAGCCAAGACGCTGGGGCCAACGTCCTGACTTTC
.,TRBV25-1,TRBJ1-1,.,CASSISREAFF,TGTGCCAGCAGCATTAGCCGCGAAGCTTTCTTT
few,TRBV30,TRBJ2-2,TRBD2,CAWSGTSGKGELFF,TGTGCCTGGAGTGGGACTAGCGGGAAGGGGGAGCTGTTTTTT
.,TRBV5-6,TRBJ2-3,.,CASSLSLRVSTDPQYF,TGTGCCAGCAGCCTGAGTCTTAGAGTAAGCACAGATCCGCAGTATTTT
.,TRBV2,TRBJ1-5,TRBD1,CASRRWTGGNQPQHF,TGTGCCAGCAGGAGATGGACAGGGGGGAATCAGCCCCAGCATTTT
.,TRBV6-2/TRBV6-3,TRBJ2-5,.,CASSYSIKAYQETQYF,TGTGCCAGCAGTTACTCGATTAAAGCTTATCAAGAGACCCAGTACTTC
.,TRBV7-2,TRBJ1-5,.,CASRRGNQPQHF,TGTGCCAGCAGGCGGGGCAATCAGCCCCAGCATTTT
.,TRBV18,TRBJ2-2,TRBD2,CASSLFGGLAATGELFF,TGTGCCAGCTCACTATTCGGGGGACTAGCGGCGACCGGGGAGCTGTTTTTT
.,TRBV5-1,TRBJ2-1,.,CASSLRRSSYNEQFF,TGCGCCAGCAGCTTGAGGAGGAGCTCCTACAATGAGCAGTTCTTC
.,TRBV5-3,TRBJ2-2,TRBD2,CARSFQTRDYPFHTGELFF,TGTGCCAGAAGCTTCCAAACCCGGGACTATCCCTTCCACACCGGGGAGCTGTTTTTT
.,TRBV9,TRBJ1-1,TRBD1,CASSSQGANTEAFF,TGTGCCAGCAGCTCACAGGGGGCGAACACTGAAGCTTTCTTT
.,TRBV7-8,TRBJ1-2,TRBD1,CASSLGTGGIHTF,TGTGCCAGCAGCTTAGGGACAGGGGGGATACACACCTTC